The subject of this entry is one T cell receptor beta chain. This specimen belongs to a study of T cell changes during pregnancy in multiple sclerosis. With 8 bases clipped from V and 3 bases from J, the junction kept 5 bases outside the gene matches. The germline V gene has CDR1 MNHNY and CDR2 SVGAGI (reference sequence). CDR3 size: 13 residues. TCRdb's copy holds only in-frame clones and misses some; the assay was immunoSEQ multiplex PCR. The sample lists 70,000 to 95,000 clones, approximately 92% occurring once. The source is a female donor in good health, enrolled as a control in a pregnancy study. Sequenced here: peripheral blood, sampled in the second trimester of pregnancy. The J gene is TRBJ2-7, the V gene TRBV6-6, with TRBD1 matching 9 bases. In nucleotides, the CDR3 is TGTGCCAGCGGACCGGGACAGGGCTACGAGCAGTACTTC. Translating gives CASGPGQGYEQYF.